The present TCR beta chain was sequenced within a study of identifying expanded T cells in peripheral blood. Notes on this clone: Its specificity is unknown.

Collection occurred without any documented infections or immune events in donors. Trimming took 4 bases from V and 0 from J; bases not matched to a gene: 11. The CDR3 runs 18 residues. Germline V gives CDR1 SGHTA, CDR2 FQGNSA. Study-level findings and limits: Across healthy donors, higher total template counts meant significantly greater two-week count variance. Technical replicates showed around 1.2 changed clones; two weeks 15 to 20; four weeks 19.

Profiling relied on immunoSEQ multiplex PCR, and the TCRdb table lists in-frame clones only, not all of them. The table has 75,000 to 95,000 clones, roughly 89% seen once. The genes are TRBV7-2 and TRBJ2-1, with 8 bases lining up with TRBD2. The TCR comes from a person aged 18-69 years in good health. Sequenced material: blood. CDR3 DNA sequence: TGTGCCAGCAGCTCCCCTCGGGGGGGGCCAGGCTCCTACAATGAGCAGTTCTTC. It codes for CASSSPRGGPGSYNEQFF. Drawing the rest from reference TRBV7-2 and TRBJ2-1, the complete variable domain is GAGVSQSPSNKVTEKGKDVELRCDPISGHTALYWYRQSLGQGLEFLIYFQGNSAPDKSGLPSDRFSAERTGGSVSTLTIQRTQQEDSAVYLCASSSPRGGPGSYNEQFFGPGTRLTVL.